A selection of T cell receptor beta chains follows, all from one sample in a study of blood T cell repertoires in COVID-19. Some clones are missing from TCRdb's copy, which holds only in-frame ones; the method was immunoSEQ multiplex PCR. The sample carries about 150,000 clones, 80% to 90% recorded once. The material sequenced was peripheral blood. These receptors originate from a woman in her sixties or seventies with COVID-19, enrolled during active disease. Both conserved end residues are part of each CDR3. The D gene is left open where the match is weak. The size of a clone is reported for some rows only, either as once, few or many, or as a class for expanded clones.

D	J	size	V	DNA	CDR3
.	TRBJ2-1	.	TRBV6-5	TGTGCCAGCAGCCTAGGGGCTTTGAATGAGCAGTTCTTC	CASSLGALNEQFF
.	TRBJ2-5	.	TRBV5-1	TGCGCCAGCAGCTTGGGAGGAAGGGAGACCCAGTACTTC	CASSLGGRETQYF
TRBD2	TRBJ2-5	.	TRBV4-1	TGCGCCAGCAGCCAAGAATCGAGCGGGAGGTTACAAGAGACCCAGTACTTC	CASSQESSGRLQETQYF
.	TRBJ2-5	.	TRBV3-1/TRBV3-2	TGTGCCAGCAGTTCCCGGACCGCAGGGCAAGAGACCCAGTACTTC	CASSSRTAGQETQYF
.	TRBJ1-2	.	TRBV9	TGTGCCAGCAGCTCCGACAGGCACAGGGCTTACTATGGCTACACCTTC	CASSSDRHRAYYGYTF
TRBD1	TRBJ1-2	.	TRBV5-4	TGTGCCAGCAGCTTGGGGGACAGGGGAAGGTATGGCTACACCTTC	CASSLGDRGRYGYTF
TRBD1	TRBJ1-6	.	TRBV19	TGTGCCAGTAGTCTCTGGACAGGGGGGAGCTCCTATAATTCACCCCTCCACTTT	CASSLWTGGSSYNSPLHF
.	TRBJ2-7	.	TRBV5-1	TGCGCCAGCAGAAGACAGGACTCCTACGAGCAGTACTTC	CASRRQDSYEQYF
.	TRBJ1-1	.	TRBV6-5	TGTGCCAGCAGTCCAGGGGTCGTAGCTTTCTTT	CASSPGVVAFF
.	TRBJ1-3	once	TRBV5-6	TGTGCCAGCAGCCTGTTGGGGACATCTGGAAACACCATATATTTT	CASSLLGTSGNTIYF
TRBD1	TRBJ1-1	.	TRBV11-2	TGTGCCAGCAGCTTCCGACAGGGGATGGCGAAAGCTTTCTTT	CASSFRQGMAKAFF
.	TRBJ1-2	.	TRBV7-2	TGTGCCAGCAGCAAAAAGGGAGGTATCCTTAACTATGGCTACACCTTC	CASSKKGGILNYGYTF
.	TRBJ1-1	.	TRBV6-5	TGTGCCAGCAGTTACGGGGCCCTGAACACTGAAGCTTTCTTT	CASSYGALNTEAFF
.	TRBJ1-2	.	TRBV25-1	TGTGCCAGCAGTGGAAACACCTTGAGGAAGCATGGCTACACCTTC	CASSGNTLRKHGYTF
.	TRBJ2-1	.	TRBV11-3	TGTGCCAGCAGCTTAGGGGGGCAGGGCAATGAGCAGTTCTTC	CASSLGGQGNEQFF
.	TRBJ2-3	.	TRBV18	TGTGCCAGCTCACCAGGATCGGGTCAGGGGACAGATACGCAGTATTTT	CASSPGSGQGTDTQYF
TRBD1	TRBJ2-2	.	TRBV29-1	TGCAGCGTTGAGACCGGGACAGTAAACACCGGGGAGCTGTTTTTT	CSVETGTVNTGELFF
TRBD1	TRBJ1-5	.	TRBV2	TGTGCCAGCGCTGAGGAGGGGGCCCAGCCCCAGCATTTT	CASAEEGAQPQHF
.	TRBJ1-5	.	TRBV10-3	TGTGCCATCAGTGAGGGAGGGCAGCCCCAGCATTTT	CAISEGGQPQHF
.	TRBJ1-2	.	TRBV3-1/TRBV3-2	TGTGCCAGCAGCCGCCGGACAGCCAACTATGGCTACACCTTC	CASSRRTANYGYTF
TRBD1	TRBJ2-2	.	TRBV9	TGTGCCAGCAGCCCACGGACAGGGAACACCGGGGAGCTGTTTTTT	CASSPRTGNTGELFF
TRBD2	TRBJ2-2	.	TRBV10-2	TGCGCCAGCAAGATGGCTAGCGGGAGTAACGGGGAGCTGTTTTTT	CASKMASGSNGELFF
TRBD1	TRBJ1-5	once	TRBV18	TGTGCCAGCTCTCGGACAGGGAGGGATCAGCCCCAGCATTTT	CASSRTGRDQPQHF
.	TRBJ1-1	.	TRBV7-9	TGTGCCAGCAGCTTACAGGCAGCCACTGAAGCTTTCTTT	CASSLQAATEAFF
.	TRBJ1-1	.	TRBV25-1	TGTGCCAGCAGTGAATATAGTAGGGAGTACGCTTTCTTT	CASSEYSREYAFF
TRBD2	TRBJ2-5	.	TRBV5-1	TGCGCCAGCAGCTTGGCGGCTAGCGGGGGGGTAGAGACCCAGTACTTC	CASSLAASGGVETQYF
.	TRBJ1-2	.	TRBV19	TGTGCCAGTAGTATAGGTCTATCTTATGGCTACACCTTC	CASSIGLSYGYTF
TRBD2	TRBJ2-2	few	TRBV15	TGTGCCACCAGCAATAGCGGGAGGGCCTTCACCGGGGAGCTGTTTTTT	CATSNSGRAFTGELFF
.	TRBJ1-1	.	TRBV2	TGTGCCACTGAACGGGTCCTGAACACTGAAGCTTTCTTT	CATERVLNTEAFF
.	TRBJ1-2	.	TRBV6-5	TGTGCCAGCAATTTAAGACAGCAAGAATATGGCTACACCTTC	CASNLRQQEYGYTF
TRBD2	TRBJ2-2	.	TRBV5-1	TGCGCCAGCCGGGCCCAGGCTAGCGGGAGTATTAGCACCGGGGAGCTGTTTTTT	CASRAQASGSISTGELFF
TRBD1	TRBJ1-6	many	TRBV2	TGTGCCAGCAGTGATTCGTTAACAGGGGTCCTCGAGAATTCACCCCTCCACTTT	CASSDSLTGVLENSPLHF